The 32 T cell receptor beta chains below come from one sample, sequenced in a study of shared clonotypes between healthy human individuals. The repertoire was sequenced with immunoSEQ multiplex PCR; TCRdb's copy has only in-frame clones and lacks some. The sample contains about 1 million clones, around 82% of which appear only once. Sequenced input: memory CD4+ T cells from PBMCs. Subset of the sample: CD45RA-negative fraction. Receptors were obtained from a man aged 18 to 30 in good health. Some clones in this sample may be carry-over from other donors' samples.

J is TRBJ2-1 and V is TRBV10-3, with 16 bases fitting TRBD2. Germline assignment: CDR1 ENHRY and CDR2 SYGVKD. V lost 11 bases to trimming and J lost 13 bases; unmatched junction nucleotides: 14. There are 15 residues in the CDR3. The chain's CDR3 is CAGGGRGLAGGPQFF. DNA for the CDR3: TGTGCCGGCGGGGGTCGGGGACTAGCGGGAGGGCCCCAGTTCTTC.

The genes are TRBV28 and TRBJ1-4; D is undetermined. The CDR3 extends over 14 amino acids. V lost 3 bases and J 5 bases, leaving 10 bases between the germline ends. Germline V gives CDR1 MDHEN, CDR2 SYDVKM. CDR3 sequence (DNA): TGTGCCAGCAGTTTGGGCGGGAGGAATGAAAAACTGTTTTTT. Residues: CASSLGGRNEKLFF.

The CDR3 sequence is CASSLSQQGAGNTIYF. The CDR3 bases are TGTGCCAGCAGCTTATCGCAACAGGGGGCTGGAAACACCATATATTTT. The chain recombines TRBV7-3 with TRBJ1-3; 8 bases are shared with TRBD1. From germline, CDR1 is SGHTA and CDR2 FQGTGA. With 2 bases clipped from V and 2 bases from J, the junction kept 5 bases outside the gene matches. The CDR3 is 16 residues long.

The CDR3 DNA sequence: TGTGCCAGCACTTTCTGGGCCGACAATGAGCAGTTCTTC. Residues: CASTFWADNEQFF. This sequence joins TRBV5-8 and TRBJ2-1; D not certain. The CDR3 length is 13 residues. The germline gives CDR1 SGHTS, CDR2 YDEGEE. Trimming stripped 6 bases from V and 5 bases from J, with 12 bases between.

The chain joins TRBV6-5 to TRBJ2-7; the match to TRBD1 covers 9 bases. CDR3 length: 16 amino acids. V shed 2 bases, J shed 4 bases, and the junction held 9 bases outside the gene matches. The germline V gene encodes CDR1 MNHEY and CDR2 SVGAGI. CDR3 region: CASSYRLGGQGYEQYF. In nucleotides, the CDR3 is TGTGCCAGCAGTTACCGCCTTGGGGGACAGGGTTACGAGCAGTACTTC.

V and J are TRBV29-1 and TRBJ2-1, with 7 bases matching TRBD2. The germline V gene has CDR1 SQVTM and CDR2 ANQGSEA. CDR3 length: 18 amino acids. V lost 3 bases and J lost 0; bases outside the gene matches: 14. CDR3 coding DNA: TGCAGCGTTGACCCCGGACTAGGGCGTAAGAGCTCCTACAATGAGCAGTTCTTC. It translates to CSVDPGLGRKSSYNEQFF.

This chain links TRBV7-9 with TRBJ2-5; 7 bases map to TRBD2. Germline assignment: CDR1 SEHNR and CDR2 FQNEAQ (reference sequence). Germline trimming cut 3 bases from V and 5 bases from J; bases unmatched to any gene: 3. This CDR3 has 13 amino acids. The CDR3 bases are TGTGCCAGCAGCTTCGGGCGGGGGGAGACCCAGTACTTC. Encoded protein: CASSFGRGETQYF.

The chain links TRBV9 to TRBJ2-1; TRBD2 matches 11 bases. The germline V gene encodes CDR1 SGDLS and CDR2 YYNGEE. CDR3 size: 17 residues. Trimming removed 0 bases from V and 0 bases from J; junction bases left unmatched: 2. CDR3 amino acids: CASSVALAGGSYNEQFF. The CDR3 bases are TGTGCCAGCAGCGTAGCTCTAGCGGGAGGCTCCTACAATGAGCAGTTCTTC.

This sequence joins TRBV19 and TRBJ2-1; 13 nucleotides match TRBD2. V gave up 7 bases and J gave up 7 bases; unmatched junction bases: 4. Germline V gives CDR1 LNHDA, CDR2 SQIVND (reference sequence). The CDR3 spans 14 residues. The CDR3: CASKTSGRRNEQFF. The CDR3 DNA is TGTGCCAGTAAGACTAGCGGGAGGAGGAATGAGCAGTTCTTC.

The chain uses TRBV28 and TRBJ2-7; 11 bases map to TRBD2. CDR3 length equals 15 residues. The germline V gene encodes CDR1 MDHEN and CDR2 SYDVKM. V lost 7 bases, J lost 0 bases, and 5 bases stayed unmatched. The CDR3 here is CASTLLAGASYEQYF. Written as DNA, the CDR3 is TGTGCCAGCACTCTACTAGCGGGAGCCTCCTACGAGCAGTACTTC.

This clone occurred a few times. DNA for the CDR3: TGCGCCAGCAGCTTGGATGTGACAGGGGTGAACACTGAAGCTTTCTTT. Translated, it gives CASSLDVTGVNTEAFF. This rearrangement joins TRBV5-1 to TRBJ1-1, with 8 bases identical to TRBD1. Germline CDR1 SGHRS, CDR2 YFSETQ. The CDR3 length is 16 residues. The trim removed 0 bases at V and 0 bases at J, leaving 4 bases unmatched.

At least ten counts were recorded for this clone. V gene TRBV11-2 combines with J gene TRBJ2-7, with 11 bases fitting TRBD2. J gave up 6 bases and V 5 bases, and 12 bases lay outside the gene matches. From germline, CDR1 is SGHAT and CDR2 FQNNGV. CDR3 length: 16 amino acids. In DNA form, the CDR3 reads TGTGCCAGCAGCCCAATTAGCGGGAGGGCCTGGACCGAGCAGTACTTC. This codes for CASSPISGRAWTEQYF. The full variable domain, rest sourced from reference TRBV11-2 and TRBJ2-7, is EAGVAQSPRYKIIEKRQSVAFWCNPISGHATLYWYQQILGQGPKLLIQFQNNGVVDDSQLPKDRFSAERLKGVDSTLKIQPAKLEDSAVYLCASSPISGRAWTEQYFGPGTRLTVT.

The sample holds one count of this clone. The rearrangement joins TRBV6-6 to TRBJ1-1; D is unclear. CDR3 length: 12 residues. Germline assignment: CDR1 MNHNY and CDR2 SVGAGI (reference sequence). V was cut by 6 bases and J by 4 bases, with 9 bases left in between. The CDR3 sequence: CASREGGTEAFF. CDR3 coding DNA: TGTGCCAGCAGGGAAGGAGGCACTGAAGCTTTCTTT.

This chain uses TRBV10-3 with TRBJ1-5; no definite D call. Germline loops: CDR1 ENHRY, CDR2 SYGVKD. Trimming left V 8 bases short and J 1 base short, with 12 bases between. The CDR3 runs 14 residues. The CDR3 DNA reads TGTGCCATCTCGGCGGGCAAAAGCAATCAGCCCCAGCATTTT. The encoded protein is CAISAGKSNQPQHF.

In the case of this clone: Within the sample, other DNA sequences also encode this same CDR3. The V gene is TRBV9, the J gene TRBJ2-7, with 8 nucleotides matching TRBD1. Germline CDR1 SGDLS, CDR2 YYNGEE. The CDR3 sequence is 13 residues long. Trimming cost V 0 bases and J 6 bases; bases outside gene matches: 2. The CDR3: CASSVATGGEQYF. The CDR3 nucleotides read TGTGCCAGCAGCGTAGCTACAGGGGGCGAGCAGTACTTC.

The chain uses TRBV7-2 and TRBJ2-1; 8 bases align to TRBD1. CDR3 length: 18 residues. The V segment lost 7 bases and the J segment 4 bases; nucleotides outside the gene matches: 18. Germline CDR1 reads SGHTA; CDR2 reads FQGNSA. The CDR3 DNA reads TGTGCCAGCAACCAAGGCAGGGGGCGGCAACCCAGGTACAATGAGCAGTTCTTC. The encoded protein is CASNQGRGRQPRYNEQFF.

This CDR3 reads CASSVSTVRGTEAFF. The CDR3 DNA reads as TGTGCCAGCAGCGTAAGCACTGTTCGGGGCACTGAAGCTTTCTTT. The chain combines TRBV9 with TRBJ1-1; no clear D gene. Looked up from germline, CDR1 is SGDLS and CDR2 is YYNGEE. The CDR3 runs to 15 residues. With 1 base removed from V and 4 bases from J, the gap between germline ends came to 14 bases.

The genes are TRBV28 and TRBJ2-1; 15 nucleotides line up with TRBD2. The germline gives CDR1 MDHEN, CDR2 SYDVKM. The CDR3 is 20 amino acids. Trimming took 4 bases from V and 1 from J; bases not matched to a gene: 11. CDR3 in amino acids: CASSSPGLAGGGLSYNEQFF. The CDR3 DNA is TGTGCCAGCAGTTCCCCGGGACTAGCGGGAGGAGGTCTATCCTACAATGAGCAGTTCTTC.

The genes are TRBV25-1 and TRBJ1-1; TRBD1 matches at 9 bases. This CDR3 is 15 amino acids long. J was trimmed by 1 base and V by 4 bases; bases with no gene match: 4. In germline, CDR1 is MGHDK, CDR2 SYGVNS. This chain's CDR3 is CASSGGTGSNTEAFF. The DNA for the CDR3 is TGTGCCAGCAGTGGTGGGACAGGGTCGAACACTGAAGCTTTCTTT.

This sequence joins TRBV15 and TRBJ2-1, with a possible D match to TRBD2 (5 bases). V was pared by 3 bases and J by 2 bases, with 14 bases between. From germline, CDR1 is LNHNV and CDR2 YYDKDF (reference sequence). This CDR3 has 16 residues. The CDR3 loop reads CATSRELESTYNEQFF. DNA for the CDR3: TGTGCCACCAGCAGGGAACTAGAATCTACCTACAATGAGCAGTTCTTC.

This sequence joins TRBV27 and TRBJ1-1; D gene ambiguous. The CDR3 extends over 16 amino acids. Looked up from germline, CDR1 is MNHEY and CDR2 is SMNVEV (reference sequence). The V and J ends lost 6 bases and 5 bases respectively, with 22 bases between them. DNA for the CDR3: TGTGCCAGCAGACAGCAGGCGGGAACAGTAAAAACTGAAGCTTTCTTT. Protein: CASRQQAGTVKTEAFF.

To note about this clone: This specimen includes other DNA sequences encoding the same CDR3. This chain uses TRBV19 with TRBJ2-3; D remains ambiguous. V lost 4 bases to trimming and J lost 1 base, with 3 bases between them. The germline V gene has CDR1 LNHDA and CDR2 SQIVND (reference sequence). The CDR3 extends over 12 amino acids. CDR3 DNA: TGTGCCAGTAGTACTCGCACAGATACGCAGTATTTT. Translating it yields CASSTRTDTQYF. Full variable domain (rest looked up from reference TRBV19 and TRBJ2-3): DGGITQSPKYLFRKEGQNVTLSCEQNLNHDAMYWYRQDPGQGLRLIYYSQIVNDFQKGDIAEGYSVSREKKESFPLTVTSAQKNPTAFYLCASSTRTDTQYFGPGTRLTVL.

The rearrangement joins TRBV9 to TRBJ2-2; 7 bases map to TRBD1. This CDR3 is built from 16 residues. Germline V lookup: CDR1 SGDLS, CDR2 YYNGEE. The V gene end was trimmed by 3 bases and the J gene end by 4 bases; junction bases not matched to a gene: 9. CDR3 DNA sequence: TGTGCCAGCAGCGCAAGAGACAGGGCAGTCACCGGGGAGCTGTTTTTT. Translated: CASSARDRAVTGELFF. The full variable domain, rest sourced from reference TRBV9 and TRBJ2-2, is DSGVTQTPKHLITATGQRVTLRCSPRSGDLSVYWYQQSLDQGLQFLIQYYNGEERAKGNILERFSAQQFPDLHSELNLSSLELGDSALYFCASSARDRAVTGELFFGEGSRLTVL.

The V and J genes are TRBV19 and TRBJ2-3; tentative D call: TRBD1 (5 bases). Germline CDR1 is LNHDA and CDR2 is SQIVND (reference sequence). This CDR3 comprises 18 residues. The V gene lost 6 bases and the J gene lost 5 bases, with 27 bases spanning the gap. CDR3 sequence reads: CASRDLLGTRTGRDTQYF. In nucleotides, the CDR3 is TGTGCCAGTAGAGACCTACTGGGCACCCGCACAGGTAGAGATACGCAGTATTTT.

This clone was detected only once. The chain combines TRBV6-1 with TRBJ2-7, with D possibly being TRBD2 (5 bases). Germline lookup yields CDR1 MNHNS and CDR2 SASEGT. The CDR3 sequence is 12 residues long. Trimming stripped 2 bases from V and 13 bases from J, with 15 bases between. CDR3 DNA sequence: TGTGCCAGCAGTGAATCTGTTGCGAGGGTTTACTTC. It yields the protein CASSESVARVYF.

The V call is TRBV29-1, the J call TRBJ2-7; 14 bases are shared with TRBD2. V was pared by 4 bases and J by 4 bases, with 6 bases of the junction left unmatched. This CDR3 contains 15 residues. Germline V gene data show CDR1 as SQVTM and CDR2 as ANQGSEA. The CDR3 sequence: CSVGGLAGGAYEQYF. The CDR3 bases are TGCAGCGTTGGAGGACTAGCGGGAGGTGCATACGAGCAGTACTTC.

This chain joins TRBV4-2 and TRBJ2-1; D possibly matches TRBD1 or TRBD2 (6 bases each). CDR1 is LGHNA, CDR2 YNFKEQ, per germline. The length of the CDR3 is 14 residues. The V end was cut by 2 bases, the J end by 9 bases, with 14 bases between. The CDR3 spells CASSQSWGALEQFF. The CDR3 coding sequence is TGTGCCAGCAGCCAATCTTGGGGGGCTCTTGAGCAGTTCTTC.

This clone was detected only once. The gene calls are TRBV2 and TRBJ2-7; D is perhaps TRBD2 (5 bases). V was clipped by 8 bases and J by 1 base, with 12 bases between them. Germline V gene lookup returns CDR1 SNHLY and CDR2 FYNNEI. The CDR3 runs to 13 residues. DNA of the CDR3: TGTGCCAGCGTCCCAGGACTTTCCTACGAGCAGTACTTC. Its protein product is CASVPGLSYEQYF.

To note about this clone: In the same sample, other DNA sequences code for this CDR3. The chain is built from TRBV2 and TRBJ2-5; D is ambiguous. The CDR3 length is 13 residues. Between the trimmed V and J ends, which lost 4 bases and 0 bases, there was a span of 6 bases. From germline, CDR1 is SNHLY and CDR2 FYNNEI. The CDR3 loop is CASSVEDQETQYF. CDR3 nucleotide sequence: TGTGCCAGCAGTGTAGAAGACCAAGAGACCCAGTACTTC.

This chain uses TRBV19 with TRBJ2-7, with 9 bases identical to TRBD2. The germline V gene encodes CDR1 LNHDA and CDR2 SQIVND (reference sequence). The CDR3 has 15 amino acids. V lost 5 bases and J lost 1; bases outside the gene matches: 6. CDR3 in amino acids: CASSAVLAGSYEQYF. As DNA, the CDR3 is TGTGCCAGTAGTGCGGTACTAGCGGGTTCCTACGAGCAGTACTTC.

The V gene is TRBV7-8, the J gene TRBJ1-2; D is unclear. CDR3 length: 14 residues. The germline V and J ends were trimmed by 5 bases and 5 bases, with 15 bases remaining between them. CDR1 SGHVS and CDR2 FQNEAQ come from the germline V gene. CDR3 DNA: TGTGCCAGCAGCCCCTTAATGAGCGATTATGGCTACACCTTC. This translates into CASSPLMSDYGYTF.

The chain has TRBV18 and TRBJ2-5; 7 nucleotides line up with TRBD1. The V and J ends lost 4 bases and 1 base, in that order; junction bases with no gene match: 6. CDR1 is KGHSH and CDR2 is LQKENI in the germline V gene. The CDR3 extends over 15 amino acids. CDR3 bases: TGTGCCAGCTCACAACAGACAGGGTCCCAAGAGACCCAGTACTTC. This encodes CASSQQTGSQETQYF. The variable domain in full, completed from reference TRBV18 and TRBJ2-5, reads NAGVMQNPRHLVRRRGQEARLRCSPMKGHSHVYWYRQLPEEGLKFMVYLQKENIIDESGMPKERFSAEFPKEGPSILRIQQVVRGDSAAYFCASSQQTGSQETQYFGPGTRLLVL.